This T cell receptor (beta chain) comes out of a study of blood T cell repertoires in COVID-19. Sequencing was performed with immunoSEQ multiplex PCR; in TCRdb, only in-frame clones are kept and a portion is missing. This sample yields about 46,000 clones, of which 70% to 90% are seen a single time; approximately 3.1% belongs to the top ten. The CDR3 sequence is 19 residues long. Germline CDR1 reads MNHEY; CDR2 reads SMNVEV (reference sequence). The J segment lost 0 bases and the V segment lost 0 bases, leaving 9 bases of the junction unmatched. This sequence joins TRBV27 and TRBJ2-7; 12 nucleotides agree with TRBD2. The TCR originated in a woman in her fifties or sixties who had recovered from COVID-19. The sample comprised PBMCs or T cells enriched from blood (not recorded which). The CDR3 DNA is TGTGCCAGCAGTTTATCCCCCCCGACTAGCGGGAGATTCTCCTACGAGCAGTACTTC. Translating it yields CASSLSPPTSGRFSYEQYF.